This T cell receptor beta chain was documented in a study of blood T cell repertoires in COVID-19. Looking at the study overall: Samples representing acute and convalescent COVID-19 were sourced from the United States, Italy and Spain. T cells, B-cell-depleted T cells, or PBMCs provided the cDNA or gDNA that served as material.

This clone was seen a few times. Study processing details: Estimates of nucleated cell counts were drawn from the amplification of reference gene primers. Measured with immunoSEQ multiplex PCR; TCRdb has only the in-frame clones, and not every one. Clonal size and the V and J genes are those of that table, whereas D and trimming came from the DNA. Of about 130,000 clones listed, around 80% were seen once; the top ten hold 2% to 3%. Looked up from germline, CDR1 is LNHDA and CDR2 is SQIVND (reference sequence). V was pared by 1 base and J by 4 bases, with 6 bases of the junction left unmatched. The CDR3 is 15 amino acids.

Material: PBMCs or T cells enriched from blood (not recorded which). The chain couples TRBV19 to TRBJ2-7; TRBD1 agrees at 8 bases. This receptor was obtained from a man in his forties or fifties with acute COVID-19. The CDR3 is CASSIGGRGLYEQYF. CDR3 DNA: TGTGCCAGTAGTATAGGCGGCAGGGGGCTGTACGAGCAGTACTTC.